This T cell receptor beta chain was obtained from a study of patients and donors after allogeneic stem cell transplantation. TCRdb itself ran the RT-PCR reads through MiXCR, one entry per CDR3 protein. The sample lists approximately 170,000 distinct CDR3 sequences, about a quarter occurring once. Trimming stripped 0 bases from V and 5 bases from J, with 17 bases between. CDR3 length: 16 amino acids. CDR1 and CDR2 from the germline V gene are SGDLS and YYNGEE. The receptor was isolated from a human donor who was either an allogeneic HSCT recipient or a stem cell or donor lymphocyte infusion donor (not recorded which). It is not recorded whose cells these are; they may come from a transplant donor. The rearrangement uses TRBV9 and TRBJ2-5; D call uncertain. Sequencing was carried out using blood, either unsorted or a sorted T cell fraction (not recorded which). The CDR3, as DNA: TGTGCCAGCAGCGTAGTTCGAGCCGAAGCATTCGAGACCCAGTACTTC. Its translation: CASSVVRAEAFETQYF. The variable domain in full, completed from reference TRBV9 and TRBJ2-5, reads DSGVTQTPKHLITATGQRVTLRCSPRSGDLSVYWYQQSLDQGLQFLIQYYNGEERAKGNILERFSAQQFPDLHSELNLSSLELGDSALYFCASSVVRAEAFETQYFGPGTRLLVL.